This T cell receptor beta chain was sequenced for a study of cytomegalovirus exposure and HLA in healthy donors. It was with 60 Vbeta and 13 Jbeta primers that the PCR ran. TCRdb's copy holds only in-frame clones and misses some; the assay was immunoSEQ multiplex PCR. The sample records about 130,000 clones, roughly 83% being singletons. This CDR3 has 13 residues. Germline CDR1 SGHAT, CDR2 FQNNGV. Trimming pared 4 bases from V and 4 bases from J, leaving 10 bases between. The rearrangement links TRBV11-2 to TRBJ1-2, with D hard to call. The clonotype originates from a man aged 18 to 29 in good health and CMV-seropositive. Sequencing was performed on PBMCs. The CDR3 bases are TGTGCCAGCAGCTCCGACTCCTTCTATGGCTACACCTTC. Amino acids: CASSSDSFYGYTF.